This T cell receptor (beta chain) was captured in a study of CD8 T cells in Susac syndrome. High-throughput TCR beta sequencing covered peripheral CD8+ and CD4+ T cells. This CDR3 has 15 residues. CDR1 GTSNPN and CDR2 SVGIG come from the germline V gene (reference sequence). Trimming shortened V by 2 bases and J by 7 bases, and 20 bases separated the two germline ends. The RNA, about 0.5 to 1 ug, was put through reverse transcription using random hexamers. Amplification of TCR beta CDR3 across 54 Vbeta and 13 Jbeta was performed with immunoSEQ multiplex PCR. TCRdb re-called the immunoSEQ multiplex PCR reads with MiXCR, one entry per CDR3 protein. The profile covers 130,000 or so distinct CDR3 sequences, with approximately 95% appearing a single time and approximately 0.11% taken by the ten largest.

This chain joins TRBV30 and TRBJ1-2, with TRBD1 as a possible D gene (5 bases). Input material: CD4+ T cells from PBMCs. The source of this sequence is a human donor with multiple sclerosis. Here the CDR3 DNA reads TGTGCCTGGAGTTCCCCGGGACCCTGGGGCGGTGGCTACACCTTC. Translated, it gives CAWSSPGPWGGGYTF.